The 10 T cell receptor beta chains given below trace back to one sample, sequenced in a study of cytomegalovirus exposure and HLA in healthy donors. The primer mix had 60 Vbeta and 13 Jbeta primers. Assay: immunoSEQ multiplex PCR; the TCRdb copy retains only in-frame clones and omits some. This table has approximately 150,000 clones, about 84% appearing once. The sequencing sample was made of PBMCs. These receptors came from a woman aged 35 to 49 in good health and CMV-seropositive.

The chain joins TRBV5-1 to TRBJ2-1; 9 bases are shared with TRBD2. Germline lookup yields CDR1 SGHRS and CDR2 YFSETQ. CDR3 size: 15 residues. V was clipped by 0 bases and J by 6 bases; unmatched bases: 4. Written as DNA, the CDR3 is TGCGCCAGCAGCTTGGACGGGACTAGCCCCAATGAGCAGTTCTTC. Its protein product is CASSLDGTSPNEQFF.

V is TRBV27 and J is TRBJ2-5, with 8 bases lining up with TRBD1. This CDR3 comprises 14 residues. Trimming at V came to 4 bases and at J to 11 bases, leaving 12 bases not matched to a gene. Germline loops: CDR1 MNHEY, CDR2 SMNVEV (reference sequence). In DNA form, the CDR3 reads TGTGCCAGCAGTTCAGCCGGGACAGGACGAACGCAGTACTTC. It encodes CASSSAGTGRTQYF.

V and J are TRBV19 and TRBJ2-7; 14 bases are shared with TRBD2. Germline V gene lookup returns CDR1 LNHDA and CDR2 SQIVND (reference sequence). CDR3 length: 18 residues. With 6 bases clipped from V and 5 bases from J, the junction kept 15 bases outside the gene matches. The CDR3 coding sequence is TGTGCCAGTAGGCCCTCCTCGTCCGGGACTAGCGGGAGTAACGAGCAGTACTTC. This encodes CASRPSSSGTSGSNEQYF.

This clone was counted between two and nine times. This chain uses TRBV10-3 with TRBJ2-1; the match to TRBD2 covers 14 bases. With V trimmed by 6 bases and J by 6 bases, 4 bases remained unmatched. CDR3 size: 15 residues. Germline assignment: CDR1 ENHRY and CDR2 SYGVKD. The CDR3 bases are TGTGCCATCAGCCAGACTAGCGGGAGGGCCAATGAGCAGTTCTTC. Translated, it gives CAISQTSGRANEQFF.

The CDR3 nucleotides are TGTGCCAGCAGCCAGGATTATGGCTACACCTTC. Translation: CASSQDYGYTF. V is TRBV2 and J is TRBJ1-2; no clear D gene. The CDR3 length is 11 residues. V lost 6 bases and J lost 5, with 7 bases in between. Germline V gene data show CDR1 as SNHLY and CDR2 as FYNNEI.

J is TRBJ2-1 and V is TRBV20-1; D gene uncertain. The CDR3 extends over 11 amino acids. Trimming pared 4 bases from V and 6 bases from J, leaving 7 bases between. The germline CDR1 and CDR2 sequences are DFQATT and SNEGSKA (reference sequence). In DNA form, the CDR3 reads TGCAGTGCTATGGCCCTCAATGAGCAGTTCTTC. Its protein product is CSAMALNEQFF.

There are a few counts of this clone. The J gene is TRBJ1-4, the V gene TRBV2, with 7 bases identical to TRBD1. CDR1 is SNHLY and CDR2 is FYNNEI in the germline V gene. This CDR3 spans 13 amino acids. Losses at the gene ends were 11 bases for V and 6 bases for J; bases not matched to a gene: 9. The CDR3 is CAAGEGADEKLFF. CDR3 nucleotides: TGTGCCGCGGGTGAGGGGGCGGATGAAAAACTGTTTTTT.

The chain recombines TRBV10-2 with TRBJ1-1; 9 positions agree with TRBD1. The V and J ends lost 7 bases and 1 base, in that order; junction bases with no gene match: 4. This CDR3 comprises 14 residues. Germline V lookup: CDR1 WSHSY, CDR2 SAAADI. The DNA of the CDR3 is TGCGCCAGCACCCGGGACAGGGCGAACACTGAAGCTTTCTTT. Its translation is CASTRDRANTEAFF.

The J gene is TRBJ2-5, the V gene TRBV19; maybe TRBD2 (6 bases). This CDR3 comprises 15 residues. V shed 6 bases and J shed 4 bases, with 18 bases lying between them. The germline gives CDR1 LNHDA, CDR2 SQIVND (reference sequence). CDR3 in amino acids: CASRAGSGERETQYF. The DNA for the CDR3 is TGTGCCAGTAGGGCAGGATCGGGAGAACGAGAGACCCAGTACTTC.

In its sample, this clone was seen once. CDR3 bases: TGCGCCAGCAGCTTGACAGGGGACGAGCAGTACTTC. It yields the protein CASSLTGDEQYF. The chain uses TRBV5-1 and TRBJ2-7; 7 bases map to TRBD1. Germline-derived CDR1 and CDR2 are SGHRS and YFSETQ. The trim removed 1 base at V and 5 bases at J, leaving 0 bases unmatched. The length of the CDR3 is 12 residues.